The T cell receptor (beta chain) described here comes from a study of graft-versus-host responses after intestinal transplantation. Method: immunoSEQ multiplex PCR; TCRdb's copy keeps in-frame clones and lacks some. The sample consists of tens of thousands of clones, around 83% of them appearing once. In regard to this clone: The antigen is undetermined.

General study findings and limits: Some GvH clones were seen earlier in gut or blood, suggesting intestinal origin. Those patients showing graft-donor T cell macrochimerism displayed high graft-versus-host to host-versus-graft clonal ratios in allografts.

Sample: PBMCs, taken 1,000 to 1,300 days after transplant. This clonotype was obtained from a human patient who received an intestinal transplant, so some T cells may come from the graft donor.

This chain's CDR3 is CASSLLEGLNSPLHF. In DNA form, the CDR3 reads TGTGCCAGCAGTTTATTGGAGGGTCTTAATTCACCCCTCCACTTT. V is TRBV28 and J is TRBJ1-6; no reliable D call. The germline CDR1 and CDR2 sequences are MDHEN and SYDVKM. The CDR3 has 15 amino acids. Trimming stripped 1 base from V and 6 bases from J, with 10 bases between.